The present entry profiles one TCR beta chain with its context. This clonotype was seen at least ten times. The antigen it binds to is not known. No much larger clone exists at a distance of one base, and base qualities are not known. Looking up the germline V gene yields CDR1 ENHRY and CDR2 SYGVKD. The CDR3 measures 13 amino acids from cysteine to phenylalanine. Only CDR3 DNA is held: 39 bases, read in frame from base 1. V lost 6 bases and J lost 5 bases, and the count of bases not matched to a germline gene is 5. The library was obtained by PCR. The sequencer was an Illumina HiSeq 2500. TCR library preparation used molecular barcoding, with unique molecular identifiers applied to normalize quantification of the TCRbeta repertoire. TCRdb trimmed public reads at Q25 via fastp, called clones via MiXCR and kept in-frame beta chains. Duplicate CDR3 protein sequences are folded into a single record with the most common DNA and genes. A total of 640,000 or so distinct CDR3 sequences appear in this sample, around a sixth of them only once. In total, the top ten clones hold about 1.1% of the sample.

The sample originates from a study of T-cell reconstitution after alpha-beta-depleted transplantation in children (TCRdb year 2016). At the level of the whole study: The study quantitatively tracked T-cell immune reconstitution after TCRalphabeta/CD19-depleted allogeneic hematopoietic cell transplantation in children using TCR repertoire profiling.

The starting material was PBMCs from the stem cell graft donor, obtained from the stem cell graft. The origin of this receptor is a human donor who donated a stem cell graft to a child with acute myeloid leukemia. This chain joins TRBV10-3 to TRBJ1-2, with 8 bases aligning to TRBD1. The DNA sequence is as follows: TGTGCCATCAGCCTCGACAGGGGATATGGCTACACCTTC. It is translated as CAISLDRGYGYTF.